This TCR beta chain was documented in a study of cytomegalovirus exposure and HLA in healthy donors. Overall study findings and caveats: Most CMV-associated TCR beta chains appeared HLA-restricted in a later analysis. Based on reports, TCR beta sequences accurately predicted HLA-A and HLA-B alleles for most subjects.

Germline CDR1 is SNHLY and CDR2 is FYNNEI. Trimming took 5 bases from V and 11 from J, leaving 18 bases between them. The CDR3 has 13 residues. The PCR used 60 Vbeta and 13 Jbeta primers. Sequencing used immunoSEQ multiplex PCR; TCRdb keeps in-frame clones, though not all of them. The sample consists of 95,000 to 100,000 clones, about 80% of them appearing once. Notes on this clone: The antigen is not known.

Donors likely had unrecorded immune exposures despite being nominally healthy when sampled. The sample comprised PBMCs. The sequence was collected from a man aged 40-49 years in good health and CMV-seronegative. V usage is TRBV2 and J usage is TRBJ1-2; D might be TRBD1 (6 bases). Written as DNA, the CDR3 is TGTGCCAGCAGTCCCTACAGGGAGAAAGGGTACACCTTC. Translation: CASSPYREKGYTF. The whole variable domain, remainder taken from reference TRBV2 and TRBJ1-2, is EPEVTQTPSHQVTQMGQEVILRCVPISNHLYFYWYRQILGQKVEFLVSFYNNEISEKSEIFDDQFSVERPDGSNFTLKIRSTKLEDSAMYFCASSPYREKGYTFGSGTRLTVV.